These T cell receptor beta chains were read from a single sample in a study of glioma-infiltrating T cells. MiXCR, applied by TCRdb to the multiplex PCR reads, yields one record per CDR3 protein. Found here are over 15,000 distinct CDR3 sequences, roughly 60% of them singletons; the top ten hold approximately 40%. The specimen sequenced was glioma tissue, nonneoplastic brain tissue, or PBMCs (not recorded which). The receptor source for this set is a human donor with low-grade glioma or glioblastoma, undergoing nonglioma brain surgery, or in good health (not recorded which). Both conserved end residues are part of each CDR3. Each record gives: D gene, CDR3 length, V gene, J gene, clone size, CDR3 DNA, CDR3 protein. A D gene is named only where the DNA matches it firmly. The size of a clone is reported for some rows only, either as once, few or many, or as a class for expanded clones.

-,13,TRBV27,TRBJ1-1,few,TGTGCCAGCAGGGGTAAGACGAACACTGAAGCTTTCTTT,CASRGKTNTEAFF
-,13,TRBV6-1,TRBJ1-1,-,TGTGCCGCTTGGTGGGGGCGAAACACTGAAGCCTTCTTT,CAAWWGRNTEAFF
TRBD2,15,TRBV20-1,TRBJ2-7,-,TGCAGTGCTGCGACTCCGACTAGCGGAATCTACGAGCAGTACTTC,CSAATPTSGIYEQYF
TRBD2,19,TRBV25-1,TRBJ2-7,-,TGTGCCAGCAGTGAATACCGCCAGTGGGGATGGAGCGGGAGGAACGAGCAGTACTTC,CASSEYRQWGWSGRNEQYF
-,14,TRBV2,TRBJ2-3,-,TGTGCCAGTGGGGGCACGGGTCTCACAGATACGCAGTATTTT,CASGGTGLTDTQYF
-,14,TRBV18,TRBJ2-7,-,TGTGCCAGCTCATCCCCCGAGGAGTCCTACGAGCAGTACTTC,CASSSPEESYEQYF
-,15,TRBV7-2,TRBJ1-1,-,TGTGCCAGCAGCTCAACCGGGACAATGAACACTGAAGCTTTCTTT,CASSSTGTMNTEAFF
-,14,TRBV27,TRBJ2-1,-,TGTGCCAGCAGAGTCTCGGGGGCAAACAATGAGCAGTTCTTC,CASRVSGANNEQFF
-,14,TRBV6-2/TRBV6-3,TRBJ2-7,few,TGTGCCAGCAGTTACCTCGCGAGAGGCTACGAGCAGTACTTC,CASSYLARGYEQYF
-,16,TRBV6-6,TRBJ2-7,few,TGTGCCAGCAGTTACTCCGGACAGTATCCAGGCTACGAGCAGTACTTC,CASSYSGQYPGYEQYF
TRBD1,14,TRBV6-5,TRBJ2-7,-,TGTGCCAGCAGAACACCGGGACAGACCTACGAGCAGTACTTC,CASRTPGQTYEQYF
TRBD1,15,TRBV27,TRBJ1-1,-,TGTGCCAGCAGTCCTCTAGACCGACAGGGAGGAACGGGCATCTTT,CASSPLDRQGGTGIF
-,14,TRBV10-3,TRBJ1-5,many,TGTGCCATCAGTGTAGCAGGTACCAATCAGCCCCAGCATTTT,CAISVAGTNQPQHF
-,13,TRBV6-6,TRBJ2-7,few,TGTGCCAGCAGTTACATAGGACGGGGCGAGCAGTACTTC,CASSYIGRGEQYF
TRBD2,16,TRBV15,TRBJ2-1,-,TGTGCCACCAGCAGAGATCGGCAAGCGGGAACCAATGAGCAGTTCTTC,CATSRDRQAGTNEQFF
TRBD1,15,TRBV4-1,TRBJ1-1,-,TGCGCCAGCAGCCACGCTCAGGGGGAGAACACTAAAGCTTTCTTT,CASSHAQGENTKAFF
-,12,TRBV7-2,TRBJ2-3,-,TGTGCCAGCAGCTTAGATTGGGATACGCAGTATTTT,CASSLDWDTQYF
-,15,TRBV7-6,TRBJ1-5,-,TGTGCCAGCAGCTTAGCGTTCGGCTACAATCAGCCCCAGCATTTT,CASSLAFGYNQPQHF
TRBD1,16,TRBV20-1,TRBJ1-5,-,TGCAGTGCTACCCGGAGAGGGGGCTTTAGCAATCAGCCCCAGCATTTT,CSATRRGGFSNQPQHF
TRBD2,13,TRBV6-5,TRBJ2-2,-,TGTGCCAGCAGTTTGCGGGAGACCGGGGAGCTGTTTTTT,CASSLRETGELFF
TRBD1,14,TRBV18,TRBJ1-5,-,TGTGCCAGCTCACCTGACACAGGGGATCAGCCCCAGCATTTT,CASSPDTGDQPQHF
TRBD1,13,TRBV2,TRBJ1-5,many,TGTGCCAGCGGACAGGTCGGCAATCAGCCCCAGCATTTT,CASGQVGNQPQHF
-,11,TRBV6-2/TRBV6-3,TRBJ1-2,-,TGTGCCAGCAGTCGACTCTATAGCTACACCTTC,CASSRLYSYTF
-,13,TRBV2,TRBJ1-2,-,TGTGCCAGCACTGGGACTTACTCCTATGGCTACACCTTC,CASTGTYSYGYTF
-,16,TRBV6-2/TRBV6-3,TRBJ1-1,few,TGTGCCAGCAGTTACTTAGGAGGGCATATGAACACTGAAGCTTTCTTT,CASSYLGGHMNTEAFF
-,15,TRBV7-9,TRBJ1-1,-,TGTGCCAGCGGGTACTCTACACCGCCGAACACTGAAGCTTTCTTT,CASGYSTPPNTEAFF
-,13,TRBV7-2,TRBJ2-5,once,TGTGCCAGCAGCCCGTGGGGACAAGAGACCCAGTACTTC,CASSPWGQETQYF